The subject of this entry is one TCR beta chain. TCRdb processed the PCR reads anew with MiXCR; each CDR3 protein has one entry. The repertoire consists of thousands of distinct CDR3 sequences, with 45% to 55% occurring once and the leading ten covering 95% to 97%. The patients had localized lung adenocarcinoma, a non-small cell subtype. These data originate in a study of CD4 and CD8 cells across lung adenocarcinoma regions. CDR1 DFQATT and CDR2 SNEGSKA come from the germline V gene (reference sequence). CDR3 length equals 14 residues. The sequencing input was CD8+ T cells from the center of a lung tumor. The origin of this receptor is a male donor with lung adenocarcinoma. The CD4 and CD8 labels of this study may be unreliable. The rearrangement uses TRBV20-1 and TRBJ2-3; 12 bases fit TRBD2. CDR3 in DNA: TGCACCGTAGCGACTAGCGGGGGAGGAGATACGCAGTATTTT. Its protein product is CTVATSGGGDTQYF.